This T cell receptor beta chain came from a study of blood T cell repertoires in COVID-19. Turning to the study itself: From T cells, B-cell-depleted T cells, or PBMCs came the material, which was cDNA or gDNA.

The CDR3 covers 16 residues. V was clipped by 3 bases and J by 9 bases; unmatched bases: 8. Germline lookup yields CDR1 SGHDT and CDR2 YYEEEE. Per the original data handling: For nucleated cells, counts were estimated from reference gene primer amplification. Only in-frame clones appear in the TCRdb table, and some are missing; sequencing was by immunoSEQ multiplex PCR. D and trimming come from the DNA, and the V and J calls and clone size come from that table. The sample lists about 430,000 clones; approximately 90% were seen once. The sample was PBMCs or T cells enriched from blood (not recorded which). The source of this sequence is a woman younger than 30 who had been exposed to COVID-19. The V gene is TRBV5-6, the J gene TRBJ1-6; TRBD1 agrees at 11 bases. CDR3 amino acids: CASSSKPGQGGSPLHF. CDR3 coding DNA: TGTGCCAGCAGCTCGAAACCGGGACAGGGGGGTTCACCCCTCCACTTT.